Presented here are 22 T cell receptor beta chains from one specimen sequenced in a study of blood T cell repertoires in COVID-19. The protocol was immunoSEQ multiplex PCR, while the TCRdb copy is restricted to in-frame clones and leaves out a portion. The sample holds hundreds of thousands of clones; 75% to 90% are singletons and the top ten take roughly 0.95%. The sequenced sample consisted of PBMCs or T cells enriched from blood (not recorded which). Receptors were obtained from a man in his fifties who had been exposed to COVID-19.

This chain connects TRBV11-2 to TRBJ2-5, with a tentative D call TRBD1 (6 bases). V was pared by 5 bases and J by 1 base, with 20 bases between. The CDR3 is 17 residues long. CDR1 SGHAT and CDR2 FQNNGV come from the germline V gene. CDR3 in DNA: TGTGCCAGCAGCCCGGTAGGGGGTGTCCATCTCCAAGAGACCCAGTACTTC. Its protein product is CASSPVGGVHLQETQYF.

This clone was detected a few times. The rearrangement uses TRBV11-3 and TRBJ2-3, with 8 nucleotides matching TRBD2. J was trimmed by 2 bases and V by 4 bases; bases with no gene match: 8. Germline-derived CDR1 and CDR2 are SGHNT and YENEEA. The CDR3 loop spans 16 amino acids. CDR3 sequence (DNA): TGTGCCAGCAGCTCCGGGGGGGGAGGCTACACAGATACGCAGTATTTT. Translated, it gives CASSSGGGGYTDTQYF.

The chain recombines TRBV28 with TRBJ1-2, with D perhaps TRBD1 (5 bases). The CDR3 spans 14 residues. With 3 bases removed from V and 5 bases from J, the gap between germline ends came to 13 bases. CDR1 and CDR2 from the germline V gene are MDHEN and SYDVKM. The CDR3 region is CASSLGRVGYGYTF. The CDR3 coding sequence is TGTGCCAGCAGTTTGGGCAGGGTTGGGTATGGCTACACCTTC.

The J gene is TRBJ1-1, the V gene TRBV5-1; 10 nucleotides align to TRBD1. CDR1 and CDR2 (germline): SGHRS, YFSETQ. The trim removed 4 bases at V and 0 bases at J, leaving 12 bases unmatched. This CDR3 comprises 18 residues. The chain's CDR3 is CASSHITPGQGMNTEAFF. CDR3 coding DNA: TGCGCCAGCAGCCACATCACTCCGGGACAGGGGATGAACACTGAAGCTTTCTTT.

The chain carries TRBV4-1 and TRBJ1-6, with 7 bases identical to TRBD1. This CDR3 spans 19 amino acids. Germline values: CDR1 MGHRA, CDR2 YSYEKL. Trimming took 1 base from V and 9 from J; bases not matched to a gene: 18. CDR3 DNA: TGCGCCAGCAGCCAAGGTTTTTTTGGTGGAGGGGGCGAGGGTTCACCCCTCCACTTT. This codes for CASSQGFFGGGGEGSPLHF.

Turning to this clone: Mismatch with germline at one junction end may stem from a read error. CDR3 sequence: CASTQGTGGTPLHF. CDR3 in DNA: TGTGCCAGCACCCAAGGGACAGGGGGCACACCCCTCCACTTT. V gene TRBV3-1 (or the pseudogene TRBV3-2) combines with J gene TRBJ1-6; 12 bases are a match to TRBD1. Germline V gives CDR1 LGHDT, CDR2 YNNKEL (reference sequence). The CDR3 consists of 14 residues.

The chain carries TRBV14 and TRBJ1-1; D possibly corresponds to TRBD1 (6 bases). The CDR3 loop spans 16 amino acids. From germline, CDR1 is SGHDN and CDR2 FVKESK. Deletions cut 0 bases from V and 4 bases from J, with 15 bases between. The CDR3 coding sequence is TGTGCCAGCAGCCAAGATCCGGCAGGGGATGTCACTGAAGCTTTCTTT. The encoded protein is CASSQDPAGDVTEAFF. The whole variable domain, filled in from reference TRBV14 and TRBJ1-1, reads EAGVTQFPSHSVIEKGQTVTLRCDPISGHDNLYWYRRVMGKEIKFLLHFVKESKQDESGMPNNRFLAERTGGTYSTLKVQPAELEDSGVYFCASSQDPAGDVTEAFFGQGTRLTVV.

This clone was seen once. The chain links TRBV28 to TRBJ2-1, with D possibly being TRBD2 (6 bases). This CDR3 region has 13 residues. V dropped 6 bases and J dropped 2 bases, with 8 bases sitting between them. The germline CDR1 and CDR2 sequences are MDHEN and SYDVKM. For the CDR3, the DNA is TGTGCCAGCAGGCCGGGAGCCTACAATGAGCAGTTCTTC. Residues: CASRPGAYNEQFF.

V and J are TRBV21-1 and TRBJ1-5; TRBD1 is the table's D call and was not checked against the DNA. TRBV21-1 has pseudogene status. There are 10 residues in the CDR3. The CDR3 sequence: CASSNQPQHF. CDR3 sequence (DNA): TGTGCCAGTTCAAATCAGCCCCAGCATTTT.

The genes are TRBV5-5 and TRBJ1-3, with D tentatively TRBD1 (5 bases). Between the trimmed V and J ends, which lost 4 bases and 2 bases, there was a span of 16 bases. Per the germline V gene, CDR1 is SGHKS and CDR2 is YYEKEE (reference sequence). This CDR3 has 16 amino acids. Written as DNA, the CDR3 is TGTGCCAGCAGCGCCTGGGTTTCGGGGGCTGGAAACACCATATATTTT. It is translated as CASSAWVSGAGNTIYF.

The chain joins TRBV28 to TRBJ1-4; TRBD1 aligns across 7 bases. The V gene end was trimmed by 6 bases and the J gene end by 7 bases; junction bases not matched to a gene: 8. CDR1 and CDR2 from the germline V gene are MDHEN and SYDVKM. The CDR3 is 14 residues long. The CDR3 DNA sequence: TGTGCCAGCAGCACGACAGGGATTGGTGAAAAACTGTTTTTT. This codes for CASSTTGIGEKLFF. Filled out from reference TRBV28 and TRBJ1-4, the complete variable domain reads DVKVTQSSRYLVKRTGEKVFLECVQDMDHENMFWYRQDPGLGLRLIYFSYDVKMKEKGDIPEGYSVSREKKERFSLILESASTNQTSMYLCASSTTGIGEKLFFGSGTQLSVL.

The chain employs TRBV2 and TRBJ1-2, with 8 bases matching TRBD1. V lost 6 bases to trimming and J lost 8 bases; unmatched junction nucleotides: 5. Per germline, CDR1 SNHLY and CDR2 FYNNEI. CDR3 size: 12 residues. CDR3: CASSGQGPGYTF. The CDR3 DNA follows: TGTGCCAGCAGCGGACAGGGTCCCGGCTACACCTTC.

This chain connects TRBV15 to TRBJ1-6; 10 bases agree with TRBD1. The CDR3 sequence is 16 residues long. Germline loops: CDR1 LNHNV, CDR2 YYDKDF (reference sequence). With V trimmed by 3 bases and J by 7 bases, 6 bases remained unmatched. The CDR3 bases are TGTGCCACCAGCAGGTTCGGGACAGGGGAAAATTCACCCCTCCACTTT. It translates to CATSRFGTGENSPLHF.

The chain has TRBV19 and TRBJ2-1; the match to TRBD2 covers 9 bases. Germline CDR1 LNHDA, CDR2 SQIVND (reference sequence). The CDR3 is made up of 15 amino acids. The J segment lost 2 bases and the V segment lost 6 bases, leaving 5 bases of the junction unmatched. CDR3 sequence (DNA): TGTGCCAGTAGGTTAGCGGGAGTCCCCTACAATGAGCAGTTCTTC. Amino acid sequence: CASRLAGVPYNEQFF.

This chain links TRBV5-1 with TRBJ2-5; no clear D. The length of the CDR3 is 14 residues. CDR1 and CDR2 from the germline V gene are SGHRS and YFSETQ. V was trimmed by 2 bases and J by 3 bases, leaving 11 bases between them. The CDR3: CASSFFYTEETQYF. In nucleotides, the CDR3 is TGCGCCAGCAGCTTCTTCTACACAGAAGAGACCCAGTACTTC.

The chain recombines TRBV5-8 with TRBJ1-1, with 8 nucleotides matching TRBD1. This CDR3 is built from 12 residues. Germline assignment: CDR1 SGHTS and CDR2 YDEGEE. With 1 base clipped from V and 8 bases from J, the junction kept 1 base outside the gene matches. The CDR3 sequence: CASSLRDREAFF. The CDR3 nucleotides read TGTGCCAGCAGCTTGAGGGACAGGGAAGCTTTCTTT.

This rearrangement joins TRBV7-8 to TRBJ1-1, with TRBD1 identical over 10 bases. The CDR3 contains 14 residues. V trimming: 5 bases; J trimming: 4 bases; junction bases outside the gene matches: 4. CDR1 SGHVS and CDR2 FQNEAQ come from the germline V gene. CDR3 in amino acids: CASSRQGASTEAFF. For the CDR3, the DNA is TGTGCCAGCAGCCGACAGGGGGCCAGCACTGAAGCTTTCTTT. Full variable domain (remainder filled in from reference TRBV7-8 and TRBJ1-1): GAGVSQSPRYKVAKRGQDVALRCDPISGHVSLFWYQQALGQGPEFLTYFQNEAQLDKSGLPSDRFFAERPEGSVSTLKIQRTQQEDSAVYLCASSRQGASTEAFFGQGTRLTVV.

J is TRBJ2-6 and V is TRBV14, with a weak D call TRBD1 (5 bases). The V and J ends lost 4 bases and 0 bases respectively, with 16 bases between them. The CDR3 has 18 residues. Per germline, CDR1 SGHDN and CDR2 FVKESK. DNA of the CDR3: TGTGCCAGCAGCCCTATGGACAAGCACTTCTCTGGGGCCAACGTCCTGACTTTC. It translates to CASSPMDKHFSGANVLTF.

On this clone: One junction end does not reproduce the germline sequence, and a read error may be involved. The V call is TRBV5-1, the J call TRBJ1-4, with D unclear. CDR1 and CDR2 (germline): SGHRS, YFSETQ. The CDR3 is 14 amino acids. The CDR3 nucleotides are TGCGCCAGCAGCTTGTCAGCAGGTAATGGAAAACTGTTTTTT. As protein: CASSLSAGNGKLFF. Based on the CDR3 plus reference TRBV5-1 and TRBJ1-4, the full variable domain is KAGVTQTPRYLIKTRGQQVTLSCSPISGHRSVSWYQQTPGQGLQFLFEYFSETQRNKGNFPGRFSGRQFSNSRSEMNVSTLELGDSALYLCASSLSAGNGKLFFGSGTQLSVL.

The V call is TRBV29-1, the J call TRBJ2-2, with 7 bases matching TRBD1. The V segment lost 3 bases and the J segment 4 bases; nucleotides outside the gene matches: 5. The CDR3 is 14 amino acids. Germline CDR1 SQVTM, CDR2 ANQGSEA. CDR3 region: CSVDQGVGTGELFF. Here the CDR3 DNA reads TGCAGCGTTGATCAGGGGGTAGGCACCGGGGAGCTGTTTTTT.

The chain is built from TRBV27 and TRBJ1-2, with a tentative D call TRBD1 (6 bases). V lost 1 base and J lost 4, with 19 bases in between. This CDR3 comprises 17 residues. The germline V gene has CDR1 MNHEY and CDR2 SMNVEV (reference sequence). CDR3 protein: CASSLYGRGGLAYGYTF. The CDR3 DNA follows: TGTGCCAGCAGTTTATATGGTAGAGGGGGATTGGCCTATGGCTACACCTTC.

The chain couples TRBV5-1 to TRBJ2-3, with D possibly TRBD1 on 5 matching bases. CDR1 SGHRS and CDR2 YFSETQ come from the germline V gene. V dropped 2 bases and J dropped 2 bases, with 9 bases sitting between them. There are 14 residues in the CDR3. The CDR3 region has the DNA TGCGCCAGCAGCTTCAGACAGAACACAGATACGCAGTATTTT. Residues: CASSFRQNTDTQYF.